This TCR beta chain was profiled in a study of shared clonotypes between healthy human individuals. Study context: A donor's plate count was three for CD4 naive and three for CD4 memory; CD8 naive had two and CD8 memory one. Overall study findings and caveats: Exclusively blood specimens were collected; tissue repertoires likely differ.

Profiling relied on immunoSEQ multiplex PCR, and the TCRdb table lists in-frame clones only, not all of them. The profile shows over a million clones, roughly 98.5% of them singletons. The CDR3 is made up of 16 amino acids. Germline trimming cut 2 bases from V and 6 bases from J; bases unmatched to any gene: 7. Germline-derived CDR1 and CDR2 are MNHEY and SMNVEV (reference sequence). Comment on this clone: The antigen is unknown.

Nashville, Tennessee was home to all donors, each a Caucasian adult. CD4+ cells yielded CD45RA+ naive and CD45RA-negative memory subsets. Material for sequencing was naive CD4+ T cells sorted from blood. Subset of the sample: CD45RA+ positively selected. V gene TRBV27 combines with J gene TRBJ2-2; TRBD1 matches 9 bases. The receptor was derived from a man aged 25-45 years in good health. CDR3 nucleotides: TGTGCCAGCAGTTTAACTGGGGGACAGGGCCCCGGGGAGCTGTTTTTT. Protein: CASSLTGGQGPGELFF.